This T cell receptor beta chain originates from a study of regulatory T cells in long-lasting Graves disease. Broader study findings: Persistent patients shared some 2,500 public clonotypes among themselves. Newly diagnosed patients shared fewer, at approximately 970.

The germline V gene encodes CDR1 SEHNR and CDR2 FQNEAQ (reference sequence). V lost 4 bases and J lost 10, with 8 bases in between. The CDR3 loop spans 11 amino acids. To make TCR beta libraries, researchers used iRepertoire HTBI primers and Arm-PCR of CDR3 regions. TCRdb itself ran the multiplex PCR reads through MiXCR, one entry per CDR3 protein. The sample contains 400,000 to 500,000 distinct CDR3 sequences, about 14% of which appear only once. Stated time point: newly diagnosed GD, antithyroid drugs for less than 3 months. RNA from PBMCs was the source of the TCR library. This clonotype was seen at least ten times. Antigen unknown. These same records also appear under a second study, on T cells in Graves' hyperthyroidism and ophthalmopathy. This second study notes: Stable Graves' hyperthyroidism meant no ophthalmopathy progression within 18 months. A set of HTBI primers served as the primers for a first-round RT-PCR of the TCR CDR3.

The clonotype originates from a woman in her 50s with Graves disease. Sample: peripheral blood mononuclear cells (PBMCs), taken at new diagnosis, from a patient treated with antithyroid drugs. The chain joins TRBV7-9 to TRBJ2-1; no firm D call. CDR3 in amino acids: CASSWKWEQFF. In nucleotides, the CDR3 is TGTGCCAGCAGCTGGAAATGGGAGCAGTTCTTC.